This entry is about one TCR beta chain. Its antigen is still unknown. Nothing much larger sits one base from this clone, and base qualities are not available. These data come from a study of PD-1 blockade in classical Hodgkin lymphoma (dated by TCRdb to 2018 to 2021). A note on the overall study: Nivolumab dosing was 3 mg/kg intravenously every 2 weeks, continuing until either disease progression or unacceptable toxicity. A peripheral blood immune signature of response to PD-1 blockade in classical Hodgkin lymphoma was defined using TCR beta sequencing and CyTOF. The study at large found these results: Lower diversity was observed in patients in whom nivolumab was started less than 1 year after ASCT, and these patients were excluded from later analyses so that confounding by immune reconstitution would be avoided. A significant rise by C4D1 was seen in CD4+ but not CD8+ TCR diversity (p=0.0027 vs p=0.16), with the rise being most apparent in complete responders (p=0.02). The study covered only a single clinical trial cohort, and the causes of the repertoire differences, possibly disease activity or prior therapy, were still not defined. Baseline TCR diversity was reported as lower in newly diagnosed patients than in healthy donors, and lower still in relapsed/refractory patients. Baseline diversity similar to that of newly diagnosed patients was observed in trial patients achieving complete response, whereas significantly lower diversity was observed in partial responders and progressors.

The Qiagen DNeasy kit was used to extract genomic DNA from unsorted PBMCs and from the negatively selected CD4+ and CD8+ fractions. TCR beta CDR3 regions were subjected to amplification by immunoSEQ multiplex PCR with primers that anneal to V and J segments. A synthetic immune receptor repertoire was used to minimize amplification bias, and any remaining bias was removed computationally after sequencing. The original pipeline was this. Custom Python scripts were used to quantify repertoire diversity as the Shannon entropy index. Unsorted, CD4+ and CD8+ repertoires were examined separately, except in combined analyses, for which CD4+ and CD8+ sequences were merged in silico. A clone was considered expanded if an increase in frequency of at least 2-fold after treatment relative to C1D1 was found, and a pseudocount of 0.5 was applied to clones undetected at baseline. Clones with 0 or 1 copy at C1D1 were classified as singleton clones, and clones with 2 or more copies were classified as non-singleton clones. By matching protein sequences in sorted samples from the same patient, clones expanded in unsorted samples were annotated as CD4+, CD8+ or unknown. Diversity changes from C1D1 to C4D1 were tested in paired samples using Wilcoxon tests. TCRdb holds this immuneACCESS table with in-frame rearrangements only. Some clones are missing; in checked studies, unresolved V genes explain under half, and the rest has no known cause. V, J and clone size were drawn from that table, and D and trimming were deduced from the DNA. The sample data list fewer than 15,000 clones, and around 92% of these were observed just once. About 10% of the sample lies in the top ten.

This specimen's time point label, interpreted: cycle 1 day 1 (C1D1), immediately before nivolumab initiation. Every trial patient had relapsed following autologous stem cell transplantation, and prior brentuximab vedotin exposure was what differed among cohorts A, B and C. A total of approximately 51 patients with relapsed/refractory classical Hodgkin lymphoma made up the trial cohort, and each patient's best overall response was complete response, partial response or progressive disease. In the multi-cohort phase II CheckMate 205 trial, trial patients received single-agent nivolumab. An independent review committee assessed best overall response by applying the 2007 International Working Group response criteria. Trial PBMCs were obtained immediately prior to nivolumab initiation (C1D1) and on therapy at cycle 2 day 1 and cycle 4 day 1. After peripheral blood was drawn into 8 mL Vacutainer Cell Preparation Tubes, PBMCs were isolated by centrifugation and then cryopreserved.

This clonotype was sampled from a human donor with classical Hodgkin lymphoma. Source: peripheral blood mononuclear cells (PBMCs), taken at baseline.

The CDR3 sequence is CASSQDPVLGYEQYF. The nucleotide sequence is given as TGCGCCAGCAGCCAAGATCCTGTACTAGGCTACGAGCAGTACTTC. Recombination connected TRBV4-1 to TRBJ2-7, and perhaps TRBD2 as D gene, on 5 matching bases. Reading the germline V gene gives CDR1 MGHRA and CDR2 YSYEKL. The CDR3, from cysteine to phenylalanine, totals 15 residues. Here the CDR3 DNA is all that survives: 45 bases in frame from base 1. A distance of 12 bases separates the germline ends of V and J, which lose 0 bases and 3 bases respectively.